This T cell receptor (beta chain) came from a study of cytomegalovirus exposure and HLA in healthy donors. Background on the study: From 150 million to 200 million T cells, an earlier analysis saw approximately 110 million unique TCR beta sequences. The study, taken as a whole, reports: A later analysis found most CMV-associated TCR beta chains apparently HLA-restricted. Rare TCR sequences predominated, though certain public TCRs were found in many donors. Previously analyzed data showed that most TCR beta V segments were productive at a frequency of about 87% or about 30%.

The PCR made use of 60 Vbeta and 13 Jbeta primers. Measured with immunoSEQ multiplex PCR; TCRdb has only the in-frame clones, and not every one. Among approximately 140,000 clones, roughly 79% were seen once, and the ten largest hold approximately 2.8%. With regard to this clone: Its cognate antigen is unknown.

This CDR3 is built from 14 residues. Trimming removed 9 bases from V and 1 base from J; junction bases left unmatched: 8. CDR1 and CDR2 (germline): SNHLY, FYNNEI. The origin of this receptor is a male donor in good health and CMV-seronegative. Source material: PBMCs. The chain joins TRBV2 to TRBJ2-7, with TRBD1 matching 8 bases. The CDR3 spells CASDPRTGSYEQYF. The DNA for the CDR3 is TGTGCCAGTGACCCCCGGACAGGGTCCTACGAGCAGTACTTC.